The entry below describes one T cell receptor beta chain. Produced via immunoSEQ multiplex PCR; TCRdb's table is partial and in-frame only. The data show tens of thousands of clones, 90% to 95% seen once. The study sampled blood at baseline, cycle 4 day 1, and cycle 7 day 1. The sample belongs to a study of OX40 agonist ivuxolimab in advanced cancers. Background on the study: Ivuxolimab is a fully human IgG2 antibody that activates OX40 (CD134).

The trim removed 9 bases at V and 0 bases at J, leaving 6 bases unmatched. This CDR3 region has 14 residues. Germline-derived CDR1 and CDR2 are LNHDA and SQIVND (reference sequence). The sample here was CD4+ or CD8+ T cells sorted from blood, taken in a trial of the OX40 agonist ivuxolimab. V and J are TRBV19 and TRBJ2-7; 9 nucleotides align to TRBD2. The receptor's source is an adult with an advanced solid tumor such as melanoma, head and neck, liver or kidney cancer. The CDR3 is CASRLAESSYEQYF. The DNA for the CDR3 is TGTGCCAGCAGACTAGCGGAGAGCTCCTACGAGCAGTACTTC.